The 22 T cell receptor beta chains below come from one sample, sequenced in a study of blood T cell repertoires in COVID-19 (dated by TCRdb to 2020 to 2022). The library relied on the immunoSEQ multiplex PCR assay. This immuneACCESS table, as held by TCRdb, lists in-frame sequences with V and J called but not all clones. Of the missing ones, under half trace to an unresolved V gene in checked studies; the others have no known cause. This sample holds under 200,000 clones; more than 75% were observed only once. The ten most abundant clones make up roughly 2.5% of the sample. The material sequenced was peripheral blood. The receptors stem from a man aged 35 to 55 with active or convalescent COVID-19.

This clone was seen ten or more times. The rearrangement uses TRBV6-4 and TRBJ2-3; 12 bases fit TRBD2. Trimming at V came to 7 bases and at J to 5 bases, leaving 7 bases not matched to a gene. Looked up from germline, CDR1 is MRHNA and CDR2 is SNTAGT. The CDR3 is 15 residues long. CDR3 in amino acids: CASNPSGGAIDTQYF. The CDR3 DNA sequence: TGTGCCAGCAATCCTAGCGGGGGGGCCATAGATACGCAGTATTTT.

The J gene is TRBJ1-1, the V gene TRBV27, with TRBD1 matching over 11 bases. Germline CDR1 and CDR2: MNHEY and SMNVEV (reference sequence). J gave up 6 bases and V 8 bases, and 8 bases lay outside the gene matches. CDR3 length equals 14 residues. CDR3 bases: TGTGCCAGCCGGGACAGGGGGGGGGTGGCTGAAGCTTTCTTT. The encoded protein is CASRDRGGVAEAFF.

V and J are TRBV5-4 and TRBJ1-2; perhaps TRBD1 as D (6 bases). Trimming left V 5 bases short and J 4 bases short, with 9 bases between. This CDR3 has 12 residues. From germline, CDR1 is SGHNT and CDR2 YYREEE (reference sequence). The CDR3 here is CASSQDSYGYTF. The CDR3 bases are TGTGCCAGCAGTCAGGACAGCTATGGCTACACCTTC.

The chain carries TRBV28 and TRBJ1-2; TRBD1 matches at 8 bases. The germline V gene has CDR1 MDHEN and CDR2 SYDVKM. This CDR3 comprises 15 residues. V trimming: 5 bases; J trimming: 8 bases; junction bases outside the gene matches: 13. Written as DNA, the CDR3 is TGTGCCAGCAGTGTAAACAGGGGGGCCACTATGGGCTACACCTTC. Translated: CASSVNRGATMGYTF.

The chain couples TRBV30 to TRBJ1-6, with a possible D match to TRBD1 (5 bases). The CDR3 totals 13 residues. CDR1 is GTSNPN and CDR2 is SVGIG in the germline V gene (reference sequence). Between the trimmed V and J ends, which lost 1 base and 5 bases, there was a span of 6 bases. In DNA, the CDR3 is TGTGCCTGGAGTGAGACAGATAATTCACCCCTCCACTTT. Encoded protein: CAWSETDNSPLHF.

This clone was seen a single time. V is TRBV9 and J is TRBJ1-2; D might be TRBD1 (6 bases). The V and J ends lost 4 bases and 2 bases respectively, with 12 bases between them. This CDR3 has 14 residues. Looked up from germline, CDR1 is SGDLS and CDR2 is YYNGEE. CDR3 nucleotide sequence: TGTGCCAGCAGCCTTAGTGGACAGAACTATGGCTACACCTTC. Translation gives CASSLSGQNYGYTF.

J is TRBJ2-3 and V is TRBV5-1; perhaps TRBD2 as D (5 bases). This CDR3 region has 15 residues. Germline V gene sequence: CDR1 SGHRS, CDR2 YFSETQ. The germline V and J ends were trimmed by 2 bases and 2 bases, with 12 bases remaining between them. The CDR3, as DNA: TGCGCCAGCAGCTTACAGAGCGGAGCCACAGATACGCAGTATTTT. Its translation: CASSLQSGATDTQYF.

The genes are TRBV3-1 (or the pseudogene TRBV3-2) and TRBJ2-7; the match to TRBD1 covers 7 bases. Germline CDR1 and CDR2: LGHDT and YNNKEL (reference sequence). After removal of 5 bases from V and 3 bases from J, the junction contained 4 bases not matched to a gene. This CDR3 region has 13 residues. CDR3: CASSFGQVYEQYF. The CDR3 DNA is TGTGCCAGCAGCTTCGGACAGGTCTACGAGCAGTACTTC.

The V and J genes are TRBV25-1 and TRBJ1-5; possibly TRBD1 for D (6 bases). The CDR3 totals 16 residues. Germline V gene sequence: CDR1 MGHDK, CDR2 SYGVNS. Trimming took off 0 bases at V and 3 bases at J, with 12 bases between the two ends. The CDR3 DNA follows: TGTGCCAGCAGTGAATATGGCCAGGGGCCCAATCAGCCCCAGCATTTT. Encoded protein: CASSEYGQGPNQPQHF.

As to this clone: The junction shows a germline mismatch at one end, possibly a read error. V is TRBV6-6 and J is TRBJ1-1; a possible D gene is TRBD1 (5 bases). The germline CDR1 and CDR2 sequences are MNHNY and SVGAGI (reference sequence). CDR3 length: 16 amino acids. The CDR3 region is CASSYSGGKGNPEAFF. CDR3 DNA sequence: TGTGCCAGCAGTTACTCGGGGGGAAAAGGGAACCCTGAAGCTTTCTTT.

This chain connects TRBV5-4 to TRBJ1-2; the match to TRBD1 covers 11 bases. The CDR3 extends over 16 amino acids. From germline, CDR1 is SGHNT and CDR2 YYREEE (reference sequence). Trimming took 7 bases from V and 8 from J; bases not matched to a gene: 16. CDR3 protein: CASGRTGGGGTSGYTF. CDR3 in DNA: TGTGCCAGCGGACGGACAGGGGGCGGAGGGACTAGCGGCTACACCTTC.

This rearrangement joins TRBV6-2 or TRBV6-3 to TRBJ2-5, with 12 bases aligning to TRBD2. The CDR3 spans 14 residues. Germline CDR1 is MNHEY and CDR2 is SVGEGT. V shed 5 bases and J 5 bases; nucleotides not matched to a gene: 3. The CDR3 here is CASSTSGGRETQYF. In nucleotides, the CDR3 is TGTGCCAGCAGTACTAGCGGGGGGAGGGAGACCCAGTACTTC.

This chain connects TRBV27 to TRBJ1-6; D unresolved. Germline CDR1 is MNHEY and CDR2 is SMNVEV (reference sequence). This CDR3 spans 15 amino acids. Deletions cut 7 bases from V and 1 base from J, with 11 bases between. CDR3 in amino acids: CASMIGGSYNSPLHF. CDR3 in DNA: TGTGCCAGCATGATTGGCGGGTCCTATAATTCACCCCTCCACTTT.

V is TRBV19 and J is TRBJ1-2, with a tentative D call TRBD1 (6 bases). This CDR3 region has 16 residues. Germline V lookup: CDR1 LNHDA, CDR2 SQIVND (reference sequence). Trimming removed 3 bases at V and 7 bases at J, with 21 bases between. The CDR3 nucleotides read TGTGCCAGTAGTATCTCCAGGGGAACCCCAAGATTTGGCTACACCTTC. Residues: CASSISRGTPRFGYTF. The whole variable domain, filled in from reference TRBV19 and TRBJ1-2, reads DGGITQSPKYLFRKEGQNVTLSCEQNLNHDAMYWYRQDPGQGLRLIYYSQIVNDFQKGDIAEGYSVSREKKESFPLTVTSAQKNPTAFYLCASSISRGTPRFGYTFGSGTRLTVV.

The chain joins TRBV7-3 to TRBJ1-1; D is ambiguous. The V and J ends lost 2 bases and 1 base respectively, with 11 bases between them. From germline, CDR1 is SGHTA and CDR2 FQGTGA. This CDR3 is built from 15 residues. The CDR3 protein is CASSLGFGQNTEAFF. DNA for the CDR3: TGTGCCAGCAGCTTAGGTTTCGGTCAGAACACTGAAGCTTTCTTT.

The chain uses TRBV30 and TRBJ1-4; a weak D match, TRBD1 (5 bases). This CDR3 is 15 amino acids long. Trimming cost V 3 bases and J 4 bases, with 15 bases left between them. CDR1 and CDR2 from the germline V gene are GTSNPN and SVGIG (reference sequence). The DNA of the CDR3 is TGTGCCTGGAGAAGTGGGGCCACATTTAATGAAAAACTGTTTTTT. Translation: CAWRSGATFNEKLFF. Complete variable domain (other parts from reference TRBV30 and TRBJ1-4): SQTIHQWPATLVQPVGSPLSLECTVEGTSNPNLYWYRQAAGRGLQLLFYSVGIGQISSEVPQNLSASRPQDRQFILSSKKLLLSDSGFYLCAWRSGATFNEKLFFGSGTQLSVL.

The chain joins TRBV30 to TRBJ1-4; D perhaps matches TRBD1 (6 bases). This CDR3 is 13 amino acids long. Germline V gene lookup returns CDR1 GTSNPN and CDR2 SVGIG (reference sequence). The V gene lost 0 bases and the J gene lost 8 bases, with 10 bases spanning the gap. DNA for the CDR3: TGTGCCTGGAGTGTACAGGGAAGCGAAAAACTGTTTTTT. Translation: CAWSVQGSEKLFF.

V is TRBV27 and J is TRBJ1-2; 10 bases agree with TRBD1. CDR1 MNHEY and CDR2 SMNVEV come from the germline V gene (reference sequence). There are 14 residues in the CDR3. V dropped 2 bases and J dropped 7; count of bases not matched to a gene: 4. In DNA, the CDR3 is TGTGCCAGCAGTTTAGACAGGGGGCTGACTGGCTACACCTTC. As protein: CASSLDRGLTGYTF.

V is TRBV5-1 and J is TRBJ1-6; maybe TRBD1 (6 bases). The germline V gene has CDR1 SGHRS and CDR2 YFSETQ. The CDR3 contains 15 residues. V was trimmed by 4 bases and J by 3 bases, leaving 11 bases between them. The CDR3 is CASSTSGDYNSPLHF. The CDR3, as DNA: TGCGCCAGCAGCACCTCAGGGGACTATAATTCACCCCTCCACTTT.

The chain combines TRBV2 with TRBJ2-1; 15 bases line up with TRBD2. This CDR3 is 18 amino acids long. The germline V gene encodes CDR1 SNHLY and CDR2 FYNNEI. Trimming at V came to 5 bases and at J to 9 bases, leaving 14 bases not matched to a gene. CDR3 amino acids: CASSPTFGLAGGLGEQFF. The CDR3 DNA reads TGTGCCAGCAGTCCAACTTTTGGACTAGCGGGGGGGCTTGGTGAGCAGTTCTTC.

The rearrangement links TRBV5-6 to TRBJ1-1; 8 positions agree with TRBD1. Germline V gives CDR1 SGHDT, CDR2 YYEEEE. CDR3 length equals 15 residues. V trimming: 0 bases; J trimming: 5 bases; junction bases outside the gene matches: 6. The CDR3 DNA reads TGTGCCAGCAGCTTGGAACCAGGGGGCGGTACTGAAGCTTTCTTT. It translates to CASSLEPGGGTEAFF.

This chain connects TRBV28 to TRBJ2-1; 7 nucleotides line up with TRBD1. V trimming: 4 bases; J trimming: 7 bases; junction bases outside the gene matches: 10. The germline V gene has CDR1 MDHEN and CDR2 SYDVKM. The CDR3 runs 15 residues. The CDR3 reads CASSYGQVSTNEQFF. The CDR3 DNA is TGTGCCAGCAGTTACGGACAGGTCTCGACTAATGAGCAGTTCTTC.